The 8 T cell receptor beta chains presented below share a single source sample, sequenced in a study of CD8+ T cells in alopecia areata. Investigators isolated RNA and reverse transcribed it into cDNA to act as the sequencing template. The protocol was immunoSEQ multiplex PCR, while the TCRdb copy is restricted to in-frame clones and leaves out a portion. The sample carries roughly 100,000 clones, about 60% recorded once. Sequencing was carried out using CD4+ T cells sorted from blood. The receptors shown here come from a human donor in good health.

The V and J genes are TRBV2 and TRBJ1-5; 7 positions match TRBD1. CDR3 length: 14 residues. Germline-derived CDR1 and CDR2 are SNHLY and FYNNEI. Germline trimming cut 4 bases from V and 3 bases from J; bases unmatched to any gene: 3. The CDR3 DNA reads TGTGCCAGCAGTGGGGACAGTAACAATCAGCCCCAGCATTTT. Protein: CASSGDSNNQPQHF.

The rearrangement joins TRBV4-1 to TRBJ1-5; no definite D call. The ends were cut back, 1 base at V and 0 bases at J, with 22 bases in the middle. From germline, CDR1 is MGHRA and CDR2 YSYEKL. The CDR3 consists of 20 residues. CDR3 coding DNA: TGCGCCAGCAGCCAAGTACCCCCGGTGTCCACACATTATAGCAATCAGCCCCAGCATTTT. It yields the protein CASSQVPPVSTHYSNQPQHF.

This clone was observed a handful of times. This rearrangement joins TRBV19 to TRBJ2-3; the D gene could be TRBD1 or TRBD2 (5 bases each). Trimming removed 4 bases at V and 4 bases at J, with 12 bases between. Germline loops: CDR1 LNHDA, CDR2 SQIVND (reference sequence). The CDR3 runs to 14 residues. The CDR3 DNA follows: TGTGCCAGTAGTAGAGCACCGGGGCCAGATACGCAGTATTTT. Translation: CASSRAPGPDTQYF.

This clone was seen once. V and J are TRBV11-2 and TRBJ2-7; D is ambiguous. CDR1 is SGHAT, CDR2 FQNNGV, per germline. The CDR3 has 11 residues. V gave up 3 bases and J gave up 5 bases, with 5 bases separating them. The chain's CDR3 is CASSFQHEQYF. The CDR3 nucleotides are TGTGCCAGCAGCTTCCAGCACGAGCAGTACTTC.

The CDR3 DNA follows: TGCAGCGTTGAAAACAGGGGGCGAACGAACACTGAAGCTTTCTTT. Protein: CSVENRGRTNTEAFF. The V and J genes are TRBV29-1 and TRBJ1-1, with TRBD1 matching over 9 bases. The V gene end was trimmed by 2 bases and the J gene end by 1 base; junction bases not matched to a gene: 5. CDR1 is SQVTM and CDR2 is ANQGSEA in the germline V gene. The CDR3 covers 15 residues.

The CDR3 DNA reads as TGCAGTGCTAGCCCCAGCTACGAGCAGTACTTC. Translating gives CSASPSYEQYF. The chain is built from TRBV20-1 and TRBJ2-7; D unresolved. Trimming took off 3 bases at V and 3 bases at J, with 6 bases between the two ends. Germline lookup yields CDR1 DFQATT and CDR2 SNEGSKA (reference sequence). The CDR3 covers 11 residues.

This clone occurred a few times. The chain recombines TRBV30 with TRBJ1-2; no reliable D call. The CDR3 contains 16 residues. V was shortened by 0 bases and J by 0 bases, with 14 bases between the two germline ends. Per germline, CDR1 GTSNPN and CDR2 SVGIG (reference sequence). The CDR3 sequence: CAWSVRPSRTNYGYTF. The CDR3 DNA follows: TGTGCCTGGAGTGTACGGCCCTCGAGGACTAACTATGGCTACACCTTC.

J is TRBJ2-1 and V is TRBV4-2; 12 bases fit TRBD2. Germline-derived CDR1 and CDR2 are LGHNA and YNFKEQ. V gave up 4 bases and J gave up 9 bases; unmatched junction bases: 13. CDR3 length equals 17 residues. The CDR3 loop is CASSLRTSGASDAEQFF. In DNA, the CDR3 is TGTGCCAGCAGCCTTAGGACTAGCGGGGCCTCTGACGCTGAGCAGTTCTTC.